A single T cell receptor (beta chain) is shown here with its context. The record originates from a study of blood T cell repertoires in COVID-19. Germline CDR1 and CDR2: WNHNN and SYGVQD (reference sequence). The CDR3 extends over 15 amino acids. Between the trimmed V and J ends, which lost 3 bases and 1 base, there was a span of 13 bases. In the authors' workflow: Cell counts per sample came from amplifying reference gene primers. Profiled with immunoSEQ multiplex PCR; TCRdb holds only in-frame clones, not every one. Clone size and V and J calls were adopted from that table, with D and trimming inferred from the DNA. The sample includes about 160,000 clones, 90% to 95% of them seen just once.

The TCR originated in a man in his forties or fifties with acute or convalescent COVID-19. The sample comprised peripheral blood. The V gene is TRBV10-1, the J gene TRBJ2-7; possible D gene TRBD2, 5 bases. Here the CDR3 DNA reads TGCGCCAGCAGTGATGGGAGCTTTCTATCCTACGAGCAGTACGTC. This translates into CASSDGSFLSYEQYV.